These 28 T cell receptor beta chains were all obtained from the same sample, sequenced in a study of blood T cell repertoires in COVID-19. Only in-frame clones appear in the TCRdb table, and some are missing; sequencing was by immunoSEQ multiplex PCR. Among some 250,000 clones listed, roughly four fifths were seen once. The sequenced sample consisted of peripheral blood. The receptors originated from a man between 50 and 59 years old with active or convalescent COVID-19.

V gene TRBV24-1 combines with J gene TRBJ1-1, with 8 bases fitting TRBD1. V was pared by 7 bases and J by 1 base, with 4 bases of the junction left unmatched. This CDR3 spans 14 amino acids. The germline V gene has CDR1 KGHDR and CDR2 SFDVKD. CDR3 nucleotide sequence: TGTGCCACCAGGTCGACAGGGGAGAACACTGAAGCTTTCTTT. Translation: CATRSTGENTEAFF.

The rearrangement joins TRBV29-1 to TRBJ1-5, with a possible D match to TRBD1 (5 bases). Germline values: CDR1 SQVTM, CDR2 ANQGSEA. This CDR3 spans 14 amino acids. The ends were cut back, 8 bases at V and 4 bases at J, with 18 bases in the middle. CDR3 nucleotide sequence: TGCAGCCAAGGGGTTGGGGTGAGGAATCAGCCCCAGCATTTT. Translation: CSQGVGVRNQPQHF.

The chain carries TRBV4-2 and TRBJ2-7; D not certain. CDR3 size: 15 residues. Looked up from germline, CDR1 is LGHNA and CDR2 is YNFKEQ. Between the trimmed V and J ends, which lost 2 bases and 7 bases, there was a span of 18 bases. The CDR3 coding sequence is TGTGCCAGCAGCCAAAACTTGGGCACTCCAAAGGAGCAGTACTTC. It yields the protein CASSQNLGTPKEQYF.

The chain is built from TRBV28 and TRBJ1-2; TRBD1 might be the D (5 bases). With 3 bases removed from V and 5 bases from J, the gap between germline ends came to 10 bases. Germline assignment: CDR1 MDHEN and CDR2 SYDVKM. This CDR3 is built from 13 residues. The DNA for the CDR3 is TGTGCCAGCAGTTTGGGGCAGGTTTATGGCTACACCTTC. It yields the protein CASSLGQVYGYTF.

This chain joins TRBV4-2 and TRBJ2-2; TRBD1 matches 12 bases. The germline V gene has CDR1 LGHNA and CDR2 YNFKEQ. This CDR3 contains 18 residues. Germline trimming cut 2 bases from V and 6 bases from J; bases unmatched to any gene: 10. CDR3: CASSQSRDRGRAAGELFF. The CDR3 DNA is TGTGCCAGCAGCCAATCCAGGGACAGGGGGCGCGCGGCCGGGGAGCTGTTTTTT.

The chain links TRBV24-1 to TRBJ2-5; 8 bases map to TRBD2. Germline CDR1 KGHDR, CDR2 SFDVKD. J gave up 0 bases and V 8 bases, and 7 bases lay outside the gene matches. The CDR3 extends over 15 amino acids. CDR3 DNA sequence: TGTGCCACCAATATCCTAGCGGGTCACCAAGAGACCCAGTACTTC. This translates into CATNILAGHQETQYF.

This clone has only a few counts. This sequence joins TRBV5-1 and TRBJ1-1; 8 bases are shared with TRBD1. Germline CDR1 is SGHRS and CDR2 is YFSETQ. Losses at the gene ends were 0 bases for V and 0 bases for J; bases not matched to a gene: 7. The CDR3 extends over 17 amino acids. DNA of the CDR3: TGCGCCAGCAGCTTGGGACAGGGGCAGGGAGTGAACACTGAAGCTTTCTTT. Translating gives CASSLGQGQGVNTEAFF.

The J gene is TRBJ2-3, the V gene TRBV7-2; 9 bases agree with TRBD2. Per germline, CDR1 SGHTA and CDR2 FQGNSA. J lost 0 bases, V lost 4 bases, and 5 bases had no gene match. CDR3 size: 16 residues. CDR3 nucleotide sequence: TGTGCCAGCAGCTCTCGCGGGGGGGGGAGCACAGATACGCAGTATTTT. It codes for CASSSRGGGSTDTQYF. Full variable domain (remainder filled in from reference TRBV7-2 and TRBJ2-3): GAGVSQSPSNKVTEKGKDVELRCDPISGHTALYWYRQSLGQGLEFLIYFQGNSAPDKSGLPSDRFSAERTGGSVSTLTIQRTQQEDSAVYLCASSSRGGGSTDTQYFGPGTRLTVL.

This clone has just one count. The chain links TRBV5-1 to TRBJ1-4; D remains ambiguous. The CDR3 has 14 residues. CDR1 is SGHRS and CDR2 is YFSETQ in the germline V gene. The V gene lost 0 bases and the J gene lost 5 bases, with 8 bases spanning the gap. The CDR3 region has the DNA TGCGCCAGCAGCTTGGTCCCGGGGAATGAAAAACTGTTTTTT. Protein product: CASSLVPGNEKLFF.

This CDR3 reads CASTQGSIGNTIYF. The CDR3 DNA follows: TGTGCCAGCACGCAGGGGTCCATTGGAAACACCATATATTTT. The chain joins TRBV2 to TRBJ1-3; D perhaps matches TRBD1 (6 bases). V gave up 7 bases and J gave up 3 bases, with 13 bases separating them. This CDR3 spans 14 amino acids. Germline V lookup: CDR1 SNHLY, CDR2 FYNNEI.

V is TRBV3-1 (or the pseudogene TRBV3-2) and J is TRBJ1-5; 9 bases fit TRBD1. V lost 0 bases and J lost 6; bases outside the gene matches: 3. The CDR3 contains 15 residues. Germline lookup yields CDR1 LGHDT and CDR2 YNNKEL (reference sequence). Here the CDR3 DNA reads TGTGCCAGCAGCCAAGAGGGACAGGGACCTCAGCCCCAGCATTTT. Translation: CASSQEGQGPQPQHF.

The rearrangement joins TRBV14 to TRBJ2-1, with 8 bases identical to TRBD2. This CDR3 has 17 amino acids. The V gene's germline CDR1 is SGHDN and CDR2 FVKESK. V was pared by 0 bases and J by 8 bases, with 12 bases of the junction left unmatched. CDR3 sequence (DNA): TGTGCCAGCAGCCAAGATCTGAAACGGGGGGGCCGGTATGAGCAGTTCTTC. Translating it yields CASSQDLKRGGRYEQFF. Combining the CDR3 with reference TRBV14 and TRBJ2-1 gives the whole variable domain EAGVTQFPSHSVIEKGQTVTLRCDPISGHDNLYWYRRVMGKEIKFLLHFVKESKQDESGMPNNRFLAERTGGTYSTLKVQPAELEDSGVYFCASSQDLKRGGRYEQFFGPGTRLTVL.

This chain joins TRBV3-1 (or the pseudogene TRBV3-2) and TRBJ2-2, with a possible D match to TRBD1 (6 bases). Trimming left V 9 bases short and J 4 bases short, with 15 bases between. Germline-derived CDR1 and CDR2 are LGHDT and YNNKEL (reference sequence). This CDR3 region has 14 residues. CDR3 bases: TGTGCCAGTTCCGTACAGGGCCCCACCGGGGAGCTGTTTTTT. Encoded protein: CASSVQGPTGELFF.

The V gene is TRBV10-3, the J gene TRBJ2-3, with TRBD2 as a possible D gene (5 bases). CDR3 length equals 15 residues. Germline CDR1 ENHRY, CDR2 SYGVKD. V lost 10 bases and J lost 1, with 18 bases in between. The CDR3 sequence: CATGPGGRRTDTQYF. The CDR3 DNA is TGTGCCACCGGGCCCGGAGGACGCCGCACAGATACGCAGTATTTT.

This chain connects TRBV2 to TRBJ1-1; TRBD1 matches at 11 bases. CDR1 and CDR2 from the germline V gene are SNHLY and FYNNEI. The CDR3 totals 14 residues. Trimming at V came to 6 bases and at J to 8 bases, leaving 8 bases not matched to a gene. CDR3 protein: CASRAPGQGAEAFF. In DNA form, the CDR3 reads TGTGCCAGCAGGGCCCCAGGACAGGGGGCAGAAGCTTTCTTT. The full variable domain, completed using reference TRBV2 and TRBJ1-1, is EPEVTQTPSHQVTQMGQEVILRCVPISNHLYFYWYRQILGQKVEFLVSFYNNEISEKSEIFDDQFSVERPDGSNFTLKIRSTKLEDSAMYFCASRAPGQGAEAFFGQGTRLTVV.

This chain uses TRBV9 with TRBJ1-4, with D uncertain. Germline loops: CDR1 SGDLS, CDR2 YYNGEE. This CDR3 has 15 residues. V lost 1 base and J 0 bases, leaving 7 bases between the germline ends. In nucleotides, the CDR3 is TGTGCCAGCAGCGTACAGTCGACAACTAATGAAAAACTGTTTTTT. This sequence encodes CASSVQSTTNEKLFF.

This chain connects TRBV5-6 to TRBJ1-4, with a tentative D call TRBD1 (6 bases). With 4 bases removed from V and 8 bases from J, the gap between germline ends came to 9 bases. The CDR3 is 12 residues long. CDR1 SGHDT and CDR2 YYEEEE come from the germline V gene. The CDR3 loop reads CASSPRGEKLFF. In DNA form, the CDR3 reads TGTGCCAGCAGCCCAAGGGGGGAAAAACTGTTTTTT.

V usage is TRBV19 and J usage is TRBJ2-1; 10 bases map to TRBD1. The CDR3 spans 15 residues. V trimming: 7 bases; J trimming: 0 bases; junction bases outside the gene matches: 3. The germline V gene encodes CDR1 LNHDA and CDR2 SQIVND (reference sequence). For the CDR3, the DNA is TGTGCCAGTACCCGGGACAGGGGCTCCTACAATGAGCAGTTCTTC. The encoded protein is CASTRDRGSYNEQFF. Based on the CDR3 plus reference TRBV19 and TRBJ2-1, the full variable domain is DGGITQSPKYLFRKEGQNVTLSCEQNLNHDAMYWYRQDPGQGLRLIYYSQIVNDFQKGDIAEGYSVSREKKESFPLTVTSAQKNPTAFYLCASTRDRGSYNEQFFGPGTRLTVL.

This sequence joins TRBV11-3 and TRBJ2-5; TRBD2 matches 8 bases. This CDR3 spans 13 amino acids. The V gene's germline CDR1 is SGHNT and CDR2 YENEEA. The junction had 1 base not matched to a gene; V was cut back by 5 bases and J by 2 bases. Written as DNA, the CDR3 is TGTGCCAGCAGCCGGGGGGGGCAAGAGACCCAGTACTTC. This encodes CASSRGGQETQYF.

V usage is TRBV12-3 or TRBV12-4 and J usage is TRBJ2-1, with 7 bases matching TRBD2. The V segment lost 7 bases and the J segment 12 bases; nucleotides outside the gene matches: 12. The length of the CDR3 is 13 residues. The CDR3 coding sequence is TGTGCCAGCACCCCGGGGCTAGCGGTCGGGCAGTTCTTC. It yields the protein CASTPGLAVGQFF.

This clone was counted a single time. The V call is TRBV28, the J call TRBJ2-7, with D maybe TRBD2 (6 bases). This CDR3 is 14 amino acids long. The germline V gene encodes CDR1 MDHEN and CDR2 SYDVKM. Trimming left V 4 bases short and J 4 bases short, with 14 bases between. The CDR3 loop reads CASSSVGLLYEQYF. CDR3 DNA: TGTGCCAGCAGTTCAGTGGGACTCCTATACGAGCAGTACTTC.

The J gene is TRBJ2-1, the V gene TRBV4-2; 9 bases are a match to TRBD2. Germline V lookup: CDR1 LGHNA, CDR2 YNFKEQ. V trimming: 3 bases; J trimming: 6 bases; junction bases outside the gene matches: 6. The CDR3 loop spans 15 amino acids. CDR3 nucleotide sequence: TGTGCCAGCAGCCAGGCGGGGGGGGATTCCAATGAGCAGTTCTTC. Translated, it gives CASSQAGGDSNEQFF.

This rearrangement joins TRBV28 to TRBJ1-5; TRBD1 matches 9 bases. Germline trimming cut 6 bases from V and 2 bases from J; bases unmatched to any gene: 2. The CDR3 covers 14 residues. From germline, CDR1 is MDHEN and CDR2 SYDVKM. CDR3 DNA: TGTGCCAGCAGACAGGGGGCTGGCAATCAGCCCCAGCATTTT. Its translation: CASRQGAGNQPQHF.

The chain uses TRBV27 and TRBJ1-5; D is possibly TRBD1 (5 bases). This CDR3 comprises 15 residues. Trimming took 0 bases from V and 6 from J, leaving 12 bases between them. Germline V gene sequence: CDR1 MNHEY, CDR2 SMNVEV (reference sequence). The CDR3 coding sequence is TGTGCCAGCAGTTTATCGGTTCAGGGTGGTCAGCCCCAGCATTTT. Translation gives CASSLSVQGGQPQHF.

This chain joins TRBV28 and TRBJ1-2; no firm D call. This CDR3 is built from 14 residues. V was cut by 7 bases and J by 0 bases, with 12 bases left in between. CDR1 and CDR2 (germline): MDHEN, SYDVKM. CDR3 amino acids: CASTQTAANYGYTF. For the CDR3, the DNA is TGTGCCAGCACCCAGACGGCGGCTAACTATGGCTACACCTTC.

CDR3 sequence reads: CAWDRGSMNTEAFF. The CDR3, as DNA: TGTGCCTGGGATAGGGGATCGATGAACACTGAAGCTTTCTTT. V gene TRBV30 combines with J gene TRBJ1-1, with D maybe TRBD1 (5 bases). Germline CDR1 GTSNPN, CDR2 SVGIG (reference sequence). The CDR3 contains 14 residues. V lost 5 bases and J lost 0, with 13 bases in between.

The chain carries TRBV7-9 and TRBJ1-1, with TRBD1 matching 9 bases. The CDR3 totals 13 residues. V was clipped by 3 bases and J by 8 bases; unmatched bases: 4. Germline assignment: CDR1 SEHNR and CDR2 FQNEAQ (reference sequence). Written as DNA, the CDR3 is TGTGCCAGCAGCTTGGGACAGGGTCGGGAAGCTTTCTTT. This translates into CASSLGQGREAFF.

CDR3 residues: CASSPGATGMNSPLHF. The DNA for the CDR3 is TGTGCCAGCAGCCCCGGGGCGACAGGGATGAATTCACCCCTCCACTTT. This chain joins TRBV2 and TRBJ1-6; TRBD1 aligns across 7 bases. Germline CDR1 is SNHLY and CDR2 is FYNNEI. V was pared by 6 bases and J by 7 bases, with 12 bases of the junction left unmatched. There are 16 residues in the CDR3.